The 31 T cell receptor beta chains below come from one sample, sequenced in a study of shared clonotypes between healthy human individuals. Using immunoSEQ multiplex PCR, the repertoire was profiled, and TCRdb retains in-frame clones only, with some absent. Of 1,500,000 or so clones in the sample, roughly 96% were seen once. The sequencing sample was made of naive CD4+ T cells sorted from blood. Noted subset: CD45RA+ positively selected. The receptors originated from a young man in good health.

This chain links TRBV5-5 with TRBJ2-2, with D possibly being TRBD2 (6 bases). Looked up from germline, CDR1 is SGHKS and CDR2 is YYEKEE (reference sequence). V was cut by 4 bases and J by 0 bases, with 13 bases left in between. The CDR3 contains 16 residues. The CDR3 nucleotides read TGTGCCAGCAGCCCCCCGGGGAGGACGAACACCGGGGAGCTGTTTTTT. Translating it yields CASSPPGRTNTGELFF. The full variable domain, completed using reference TRBV5-5 and TRBJ2-2, is DAGVTQSPTHLIKTRGQQVTLRCSPISGHKSVSWYQQVLGQGPQFIFQYYEKEERGRGNFPDRFSARQFPNYSSELNVNALLLGDSALYLCASSPPGRTNTGELFFGEGSRLTVL.

The chain combines TRBV6-1 with TRBJ2-3, with 10 bases lining up with TRBD1. The length of the CDR3 is 16 residues. V lost 4 bases to trimming and J lost 2 bases; unmatched junction nucleotides: 6. The germline gives CDR1 MNHNS, CDR2 SASEGT. DNA of the CDR3: TGTGCCAGCAGTGCGACAGGGGGCTCACACACAGATACGCAGTATTTT. It translates to CASSATGGSHTDTQYF.

The V gene is TRBV18, the J gene TRBJ1-1; no clear D. Trimming cost V 1 base and J 5 bases, with 5 bases left between them. Germline values: CDR1 KGHSH, CDR2 LQKENI. This CDR3 is 12 amino acids long. CDR3: CASSPRSTEAFF. The CDR3 nucleotides are TGTGCCAGCTCACCACGGAGTACTGAAGCTTTCTTT.

J is TRBJ2-4 and V is TRBV28, with 9 bases aligning to TRBD1. This CDR3 comprises 14 residues. V dropped 6 bases and J dropped 12; count of bases not matched to a gene: 12. CDR1 and CDR2 from the germline V gene are MDHEN and SYDVKM. The DNA of the CDR3 is TGTGCCAGCAGGGGTGGACAGGGGAGTTATGGTCAGTACTTC. It is translated as CASRGGQGSYGQYF.

Comment on this clone: The same CDR3 also results from other DNA sequences found in this sample. The chain joins TRBV28 to TRBJ2-3; D remains unclear. Trimming removed 2 bases from V and 0 bases from J, with 6 bases in between. The CDR3 extends over 14 amino acids. Looked up from germline, CDR1 is MDHEN and CDR2 is SYDVKM. DNA of the CDR3: TGTGCCAGCAGTTTACCGGGTAGCACAGATACGCAGTATTTT. It encodes CASSLPGSTDTQYF.

The chain employs TRBV25-1 and TRBJ2-5; D unclear. The germline V gene encodes CDR1 MGHDK and CDR2 SYGVNS. Trimming pared 10 bases from V and 5 bases from J, leaving 17 bases between. CDR3 length: 13 residues. The CDR3 reads CATNEGSGETQYF. Here the CDR3 DNA reads TGTGCCACCAATGAAGGGTCGGGTGAGACCCAGTACTTC.

Details on this clone: Other nucleotide sequences in the sample specify the same CDR3. The rearrangement uses TRBV6-1 and TRBJ1-5; D unclear. V dropped 0 bases and J dropped 1 base, with 7 bases sitting between them. The germline V gene has CDR1 MNHNS and CDR2 SASEGT. CDR3 length equals 15 residues. CDR3 loop: CASSEAGGSNQPQHF. The CDR3 bases are TGTGCCAGCAGTGAAGCGGGTGGCAGCAATCAGCCCCAGCATTTT.

The chain recombines TRBV7-9 with TRBJ1-4, with 9 nucleotides matching TRBD1. CDR1 and CDR2 (germline): SEHNR, FQNEAQ (reference sequence). This CDR3 spans 15 amino acids. V was clipped by 6 bases and J by 4 bases; unmatched bases: 6. The CDR3 is CASRSTGGFNEKLFF. In nucleotides, the CDR3 is TGTGCCAGCAGATCTACAGGGGGCTTTAATGAAAAACTGTTTTTT.

J is TRBJ1-1 and V is TRBV29-1, with unresolved D. CDR3 length: 11 amino acids. V was cut by 3 bases and J by 6 bases, with 8 bases left in between. Germline lookup yields CDR1 SQVTM and CDR2 ANQGSEA. This CDR3 is CSVETLAEAFF. CDR3 in DNA: TGCAGCGTTGAGACGTTAGCTGAAGCTTTCTTT. Full variable domain (missing parts from reference TRBV29-1 and TRBJ1-1): SAVISQKPSRDICQRGTSLTIQCQVDSQVTMMFWYRQQPGQSLTLIATANQGSEATYESGFVIDKFPISRPNLTFSTLTVSNMSPEDSSIYLCSVETLAEAFFGQGTRLTVV.

The rearrangement joins TRBV27 to TRBJ2-7; 8 bases are shared with TRBD2. With 2 bases clipped from V and 5 bases from J, the junction kept 5 bases outside the gene matches. CDR1 and CDR2 (germline): MNHEY, SMNVEV (reference sequence). CDR3 length: 14 amino acids. The CDR3 loop reads CASSLIGRAHEQYF. The CDR3 nucleotides are TGTGCCAGCAGTTTAATCGGGAGGGCCCACGAGCAGTACTTC.

In its sample, this clone was seen once. This chain joins TRBV5-1 and TRBJ2-5; possibly TRBD1 or TRBD2 for D (6 bases each). Germline V gene sequence: CDR1 SGHRS, CDR2 YFSETQ. The CDR3 is made up of 15 amino acids. Trimming shortened V by 0 bases and J by 3 bases, and 12 bases separated the two germline ends. The CDR3 sequence is CASSLAQGGEETQYF. In DNA form, the CDR3 reads TGCGCCAGCAGCTTGGCACAGGGAGGCGAAGAGACCCAGTACTTC.

This rearrangement joins TRBV7-2 to TRBJ1-4; perhaps TRBD1 as D (5 bases). V lost 1 base to trimming and J lost 4 bases, with 13 bases between them. In germline, CDR1 is SGHTA, CDR2 FQGNSA. The CDR3 is 16 amino acids. In DNA, the CDR3 is TGTGCCAGCAGCTTAGTGGGCAGGGCGGGTAATGAAAAACTGTTTTTT. This translates into CASSLVGRAGNEKLFF.

The chain joins TRBV7-9 to TRBJ2-5; 7 nucleotides agree with TRBD2. The CDR3 is 14 residues long. Germline V gene data show CDR1 as SEHNR and CDR2 as FQNEAQ (reference sequence). V lost 4 bases and J lost 7; bases outside the gene matches: 9. For the CDR3, the DNA is TGTGCCAGCAGCTCATTGACTAGCTCTGGGACCCAGTACTTC. Its translation is CASSSLTSSGTQYF.

The rearrangement joins TRBV6-4 to TRBJ2-3, with D uncertain. Trimming removed 7 bases at V and 5 bases at J, with 7 bases between. The CDR3 is 11 amino acids. CDR1 and CDR2 (germline): MRHNA, SNTAGT. DNA for the CDR3: TGTGCCAGCACTTCCATAGATACGCAGTATTTT. Its protein product is CASTSIDTQYF.

J is TRBJ2-1 and V is TRBV6-1; D ambiguous. V dropped 4 bases and J dropped 6 bases, with 16 bases sitting between them. The V gene's germline CDR1 is MNHNS and CDR2 SASEGT. This CDR3 region has 15 residues. CDR3 sequence reads: CASSVQWSIANEQFF. The CDR3 bases are TGTGCCAGCAGTGTCCAATGGTCTATCGCCAATGAGCAGTTCTTC.

The chain recombines TRBV6-5 with TRBJ1-1; tentatively, D is TRBD1 (5 bases). V was cut by 2 bases and J by 4 bases, with 14 bases left in between. Per germline, CDR1 MNHEY and CDR2 SVGAGI. The CDR3 loop spans 15 amino acids. The CDR3 bases are TGTGCCAGCAGTTACCTCCCGGGGGTGAGCACTGAAGCTTTCTTT. Translating gives CASSYLPGVSTEAFF.

As regards this clone: The sample holds other DNA sequences that translate to the same CDR3. CDR3 loop: CASSLQENTEAFF. The CDR3 region has the DNA TGTGCCAGCAGCCTGCAGGAGAACACTGAAGCTTTCTTT. This chain uses TRBV7-9 with TRBJ1-1; D is uncertain. Germline assignment: CDR1 SEHNR and CDR2 FQNEAQ (reference sequence). The CDR3 is 13 residues long. Trimming pared 5 bases from V and 1 base from J, leaving 8 bases between.

The J gene is TRBJ1-1, the V gene TRBV11-3; D remains ambiguous. The CDR3 loop spans 13 amino acids. The germline CDR1 and CDR2 sequences are SGHNT and YENEEA. V lost 0 bases to trimming and J lost 3 bases, with 5 bases between them. CDR3 residues: CASSLDSDTEAFF. The CDR3 DNA follows: TGTGCCAGCAGCTTAGATTCGGACACTGAAGCTTTCTTT.

The J gene is TRBJ1-1, the V gene TRBV28; tentatively, D is TRBD1 (5 bases). CDR3 length: 15 residues. Trimming removed 3 bases at V and 5 bases at J, with 16 bases between. CDR1 is MDHEN, CDR2 SYDVKM, per germline. This CDR3 reads CASSFIGGVGTEAFF. CDR3 in DNA: TGTGCCAGCAGTTTTATTGGAGGGGTGGGAACTGAAGCTTTCTTT. Combining the CDR3 with reference TRBV28 and TRBJ1-1 gives the whole variable domain DVKVTQSSRYLVKRTGEKVFLECVQDMDHENMFWYRQDPGLGLRLIYFSYDVKMKEKGDIPEGYSVSREKKERFSLILESASTNQTSMYLCASSFIGGVGTEAFFGQGTRLTVV.

The chain employs TRBV12-5 and TRBJ2-3; D is possibly TRBD2 (6 bases). CDR1 and CDR2 from the germline V gene are LGHNT and FRNRAP. This CDR3 has 14 amino acids. Deletions cut 2 bases from V and 4 bases from J, with 10 bases between. For the CDR3, the DNA is TGTGCTAGTGGTTTGTCGACTAGGGCAGATACGCAGTATTTT. This translates into CASGLSTRADTQYF.

The chain links TRBV19 to TRBJ2-1; a weak D match, TRBD1 (5 bases). Trimming removed 4 bases at V and 3 bases at J, with 13 bases between. CDR3 length equals 15 residues. The germline gives CDR1 LNHDA, CDR2 SQIVND (reference sequence). In DNA, the CDR3 is TGTGCCAGTAGTAAGGGCGACAGTCACTACAATGAGCAGTTCTTC. Amino acid sequence: CASSKGDSHYNEQFF.

The genes are TRBV2 and TRBJ2-5, with 10 bases fitting TRBD1. V lost 8 bases, J lost 4 bases, and 10 bases stayed unmatched. Germline-derived CDR1 and CDR2 are SNHLY and FYNNEI. The CDR3 runs 15 residues. The CDR3 here is CASRSDRGRGETQYF. In nucleotides, the CDR3 is TGTGCCAGCCGCAGTGACAGGGGGCGCGGAGAGACCCAGTACTTC.

The rearrangement joins TRBV5-6 to TRBJ2-2; TRBD2 matches at 13 bases. The CDR3 spans 18 residues. V gave up 4 bases and J gave up 4 bases; unmatched junction bases: 10. Germline-derived CDR1 and CDR2 are SGHDT and YYEEEE. CDR3 in amino acids: CASSRIRTSGRGTGELFF. The CDR3 DNA follows: TGTGCCAGCAGCCGCATCCGGACTAGCGGGAGAGGCACCGGGGAGCTGTTTTTT.

The chain links TRBV7-6 to TRBJ2-3, with TRBD1 matching over 10 bases. The junction had 10 bases not matched to a gene; V was cut back by 4 bases and J by 6 bases. CDR1 is SGHVS and CDR2 is FNYEAQ in the germline V gene. CDR3 size: 16 residues. The CDR3 region is CASSSLGTGVGDTQYF. The CDR3 DNA reads as TGTGCCAGCAGCTCTCTCGGGACAGGGGTGGGGGATACGCAGTATTTT.

The CDR3 nucleotides read TGCGCCAGCAGCTTGGGTCGGGGCGGGAGCTTCCGAGAGACCCAGTACTTC. Translating gives CASSLGRGGSFRETQYF. The chain carries TRBV5-1 and TRBJ2-5; TRBD2 matches 7 bases. V trimming: 0 bases; J trimming: 4 bases; junction bases outside the gene matches: 12. The CDR3 consists of 17 residues. Germline lookup yields CDR1 SGHRS and CDR2 YFSETQ.

The gene calls are TRBV7-8 and TRBJ2-7; the D is unclear. Trimming removed 5 bases at V and 6 bases at J, with 11 bases between. In germline, CDR1 is SGHVS, CDR2 FQNEAQ. The CDR3 is 12 residues long. DNA of the CDR3: TGTGCCAGCAGCCATTCGGTGGGCGAGCAGTACTTC. Its translation: CASSHSVGEQYF.

As concerns this clone: Other DNA sequences within the sample encode an identical CDR3. The CDR3 is CASSVGGSGNQPQHF. The CDR3 region has the DNA TGTGCCAGCAGCGTAGGGGGTTCAGGCAATCAGCCCCAGCATTTT. This chain links TRBV9 with TRBJ1-5; D gene ambiguous. Trimming shortened V by 0 bases and J by 2 bases, and 9 bases separated the two germline ends. Germline CDR1 is SGDLS and CDR2 is YYNGEE. The CDR3 loop spans 15 amino acids.

This rearrangement joins TRBV5-1 to TRBJ2-7; D is ambiguous. The germline V gene encodes CDR1 SGHRS and CDR2 YFSETQ. Trimming pared 0 bases from V and 3 bases from J, leaving 16 bases between. This CDR3 has 16 amino acids. DNA of the CDR3: TGCGCCAGCAGCTTGGGTACTCCTCCTTCTAACTACGAGCAGTACTTC. This translates into CASSLGTPPSNYEQYF.

Details on this clone: This may be a read error: a much more frequent sequence differs by one nucleotide. This CDR3 is also generated by other DNA sequences in the sample. The J gene is TRBJ2-7, the V gene TRBV28; D gene unclear. The ends were cut back, 3 bases at V and 3 bases at J, with 3 bases in the middle. This CDR3 contains 11 residues. Per the germline V gene, CDR1 is MDHEN and CDR2 is SYDVKM. CDR3 nucleotide sequence: TGTGCCAGCAGTTTCTACTACGAGCAGTACTTC. Residues: CASSFYYEQYF.

The J gene is TRBJ2-3, the V gene TRBV7-2; TRBD1 might be the D (7 bases). The CDR3 spans 15 residues. The V end was cut by 5 bases, the J end by 4 bases, with 16 bases between. The germline CDR1 and CDR2 sequences are SGHTA and FQGNSA. This CDR3 is CASSPGDRESDTQYF. DNA for the CDR3: TGTGCCAGCAGCCCGGGGGACAGAGAGTCAGATACGCAGTATTTT.

J is TRBJ2-1 and V is TRBV5-6; 8 bases are shared with TRBD2. V was pared by 1 base and J by 4 bases, with 4 bases of the junction left unmatched. CDR3 size: 15 residues. Germline CDR1 reads SGHDT; CDR2 reads YYEEEE. Written as DNA, the CDR3 is TGTGCCAGCAGCTTGATACTAGCGGCGTACAATGAGCAGTTCTTC. Translation gives CASSLILAAYNEQFF.